Sequencing of this TCR beta chain was carried out in a study of regulatory T cells in long-lasting Graves disease. Study-level information: Patients met the persistent Graves' disease definition after over 5 years of antithyroid drugs with positive TSH receptor antibodies.

Regarding the study as a whole: Reduced TCR diversity was observed in persistent Graves' patients versus newly diagnosed patients. A greater number of public clonotypes (around 3,000) was shared by persistent patients than by new patients (about 960).

Per the germline V gene, CDR1 is MNHNS and CDR2 is SASEGT. The CDR3 totals 13 residues. With 6 bases removed from V and 5 bases from J, the gap between germline ends came to 13 bases. Time point defined: persistent/refractory GD, antithyroid drugs over 5 years with positive TRAb. Preparation of the TCR library used RNA extracted from PBMCs. From each patient, roughly 9 milliliters of peripheral blood was drawn and collected into an EDTA anticoagulant tube. The authors built TCR beta libraries using iRepertoire HTBI primers and Arm-PCR of CDR3 regions. TCRdb used MiXCR to reprocess the multiplex PCR reads, holding one entry per CDR3 protein. The sample consists of around 460,000 distinct CDR3 sequences, under 25% of them appearing once. This clonotype came up many times. Its antigen is undetermined.

This sequence was found in a female donor with Graves disease. The chain links TRBV6-1 to TRBJ1-1; tentatively, D is TRBD1 (6 bases). The sequencing here drew on peripheral blood mononuclear cells (PBMCs), taken when the disease was refractory, from a patient treated with antithyroid drugs. This CDR3 reads CASSGGGGTEAFF. In DNA, the CDR3 is TGTGCCAGCAGCGGAGGAGGGGGGACTGAAGCTTTCTTT.